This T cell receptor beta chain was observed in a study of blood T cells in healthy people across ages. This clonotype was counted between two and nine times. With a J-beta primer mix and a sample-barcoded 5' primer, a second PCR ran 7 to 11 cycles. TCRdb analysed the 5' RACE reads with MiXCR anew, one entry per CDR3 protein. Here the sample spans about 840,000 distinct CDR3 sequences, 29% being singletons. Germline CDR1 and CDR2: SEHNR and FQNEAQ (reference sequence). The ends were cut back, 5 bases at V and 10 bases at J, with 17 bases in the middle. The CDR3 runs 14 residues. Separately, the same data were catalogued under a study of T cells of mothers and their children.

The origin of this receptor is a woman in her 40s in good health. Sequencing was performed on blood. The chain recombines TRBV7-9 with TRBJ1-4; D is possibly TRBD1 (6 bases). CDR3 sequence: CASSPGGGAGKLFF. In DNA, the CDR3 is TGTGCCAGCAGCCCCGGAGGGGGGGCAGGAAAACTGTTTTTT.